This TCR beta chain came from a study of blood T cell repertoires in COVID-19 (TCRdb year 2020). Study-level background: Samples covering the acute and convalescent phases of COVID-19 were provided by collaborators in the United States, Italy and Spain. The material from the prospective study consisted of cDNA or gDNA derived from T cells, B-cell-depleted T cells, or PBMCs. Deeply sampled blood TCRbeta repertoires from subjects exposed to, actively infected with, or recovered from COVID-19 were included in the dataset. The repertoires were released in a freely available public database meant as a resource for research on the immune response to SARS-CoV-2. The samples were drawn from the first 160 participants of the ongoing ImmuneRACE study and from over a thousand subjects provided by 6 global collaborators. Nearly every sample came with metadata listing a de-identified subject ID, COVID-19 status, age in years and sex. Where available, HLA class I and class II types were taken from metadata supplied by the sample provider and were not determined by assay-based typing. What the authors observed across the whole study: The quantity of clinical and demographic metadata differed by source and by participant and was supplied without curation.

CDR1 and CDR2 are read off the germline V gene as SNHLY and FYNNEI. Between the V and J ends, shortened by 8 bases and 6 bases respectively, the junction contains 23 bases. The CDR3 starts with the cysteine, ends with the valine, and has 15 residues. The retained sequence is limited to the CDR3, 45 bases, with the frame set at the first base. As concerns this clone: Its antigen has not been determined. Base qualities are not at hand, and no much larger clone is one base apart.

The immunoSEQ Assay, a bias-controlled multiplex PCR, was used to amplify TCRbeta CDR3 regions from genomic DNA. The original methods were these. Nucleated cell counts per sample were estimated from amplification of reference gene primers within the assay. To quantify the absolute abundance of each unique TCRbeta CDR3 rearrangement, sequence reads were collapsed and filtered. For each sample, productive Simpson clonality was calculated as the square root of Simpson's diversity index over productive rearrangements. What TCRdb holds here is the immuneACCESS table cut down to in-frame rearrangements. Part of the clones is not present; checked against another copy, under half of the missing clones reflect an unresolved V gene, and the others are unexplained. That table gives V, J and clone size, and the DNA gave D and trimming. The sample table lists 200,000 or so clones, about nine tenths of them with a count of one. 3% to 4.5% of the sample is taken by the ten largest.

Enrolling through a virtual design, the prospective study's participants ranged in age from roughly 18 to 95 years and lived across 24 United States geographic areas. To assign participants to cohorts, the prospective study relied on clinical history that participants themselves reported in a screening survey and a study questionnaire. In the prospective study, whole blood, serum and a nasopharyngeal or oropharyngeal swab were collected from each participant by mobile phlebotomists. Additional blood draws and questionnaires over an approximately two-month period could optionally be provided by prospective study participants. Prospective study blood samples were shipped either frozen or at room temperature before DNA extraction.

The chain is made from TRBV2 and TRBJ2-7; D gene: possibly TRBD2, on 7 matching bases. The material sequenced was PBMCs or T cells enriched from blood (not recorded which). The receptor comes from a middle-aged woman with acute COVID-19. Here the CDR3 is given as CASELGGGASSEQYV. The nucleotides read TGTGCCAGCGAACTGGGAGGGGGGGCCTCATCCGAGCAGTACGTC.